Each of the 6 T cell receptor beta chains below was sequenced from the same sample in a study of cytomegalovirus exposure and HLA in healthy donors. With 60 Vbeta and 13 Jbeta primers, the PCR was carried out. This table comes from immunoSEQ multiplex PCR, and its TCRdb copy is limited to in-frame clones, with some not included. The table has about 160,000 clones, about three quarters seen once. The sequencing sample was made of PBMCs. The receptors here all came from a woman aged 45 to 65 in good health and CMV-seropositive.

The genes are TRBV11-2 and TRBJ1-3, with no clear D. The germline CDR1 and CDR2 sequences are SGHAT and FQNNGV. V was cut by 5 bases and J by 2 bases, with 10 bases left in between. The CDR3 has 14 amino acids. The CDR3 region is CASSRERTGNTIYF. The CDR3 bases are TGTGCCAGCAGCCGAGAGAGAACTGGAAACACCATATATTTT. The complete variable domain, with remaining parts taken from reference TRBV11-2 and TRBJ1-3, reads EAGVAQSPRYKIIEKRQSVAFWCNPISGHATLYWYQQILGQGPKLLIQFQNNGVVDDSQLPKDRFSAERLKGVDSTLKIQPAKLEDSAVYLCASSRERTGNTIYFGEGSWLTVV.

The genes are TRBV23-1 and TRBJ2-5; D may be TRBD1 (5 bases). TRBV23-1 is given ORF status, its function remaining uncertain. The V and J ends lost 1 base and 1 base respectively, with 7 bases between them. CDR3 length: 14 residues. The CDR3 loop reads CASSQYRSQETQYF. In nucleotides, the CDR3 is TGCGCCAGCAGTCAATACAGGAGCCAAGAGACCCAGTACTTC.

The V gene is TRBV5-1, the J gene TRBJ1-1, with 9 bases fitting TRBD1. Germline V gene lookup returns CDR1 SGHRS and CDR2 YFSETQ. This CDR3 spans 14 amino acids. V lost 2 bases to trimming and J lost 4 bases; unmatched junction nucleotides: 3. The CDR3 nucleotides are TGCGCCAGCAGCTTACCACAGGGGGCCACTGAAGCTTTCTTT. Translating it yields CASSLPQGATEAFF.

This clone was picked up a small number of times. The chain recombines TRBV11-2 with TRBJ2-1, with TRBD1 matching over 9 bases. The CDR3 length is 17 residues. CDR1 and CDR2 from the germline V gene are SGHAT and FQNNGV. V lost 6 bases to trimming and J lost 4 bases; unmatched junction nucleotides: 13. DNA for the CDR3: TGTGCCAGCAGGGGAATTACAACAGGGGGCGATTACAATGAGCAGTTCTTC. This translates into CASRGITTGGDYNEQFF.

The V gene is TRBV28, the J gene TRBJ2-5; maybe TRBD1 (5 bases). CDR1 is MDHEN, CDR2 SYDVKM, per germline. V was trimmed by 5 bases and J by 3 bases, leaving 10 bases between them. The CDR3 is 13 amino acids. CDR3 protein: CASSPAGKETQYF. The CDR3 nucleotides read TGTGCCAGCAGTCCCGCAGGGAAAGAGACCCAGTACTTC.

This clone was counted between two and nine times. The V call is TRBV7-2, the J call TRBJ1-2; D gene uncertain. The V gene lost 5 bases and the J gene lost 8 bases, with 18 bases spanning the gap. Germline V CDR1 and CDR2: SGHTA, FQGNSA. The CDR3 covers 14 residues. The CDR3 coding sequence is TGTGCCAGCAGCCCTAGACCGAGAACTCAGGGCTACACCTTC. Residues: CASSPRPRTQGYTF.